What follows are 10 T cell receptor beta chains derived from one specimen sequenced in a study of blood T cell repertoires in COVID-19. Data came from immunoSEQ multiplex PCR; TCRdb stores just in-frame clones and leaves some out. The sample records roughly 320,000 clones, roughly 90% being singletons. Sequenced material: PBMCs or T cells enriched from blood (not recorded which). The receptors were gathered from a woman aged 30 to 39 who had been exposed to COVID-19.

The V gene is TRBV4-2, the J gene TRBJ1-3; 8 bases agree with TRBD1. CDR3 length equals 17 residues. The V gene end was trimmed by 1 base and the J gene end by 3 bases; junction bases not matched to a gene: 8. Germline V CDR1 and CDR2: LGHNA, YNFKEQ. CDR3 in amino acids: CASSQVADRASGNTIYF. The CDR3 DNA is TGTGCCAGCAGCCAAGTGGCGGACAGGGCAAGTGGAAACACCATATATTTT.

The chain is built from TRBV30 and TRBJ2-7; D remains unclear. This CDR3 region has 11 residues. Germline assignment: CDR1 GTSNPN and CDR2 SVGIG (reference sequence). Deletions cut 4 bases from V and 6 bases from J, with 10 bases between. This CDR3 reads CAWIPACEQYF. CDR3 DNA: TGTGCCTGGATTCCCGCGTGCGAGCAGTACTTC.

Here the CDR3 reads CASTWTGGAQPQHF. DNA for the CDR3: TGTGCCAGCACCTGGACGGGGGGAGCTCAGCCCCAGCATTTT. The rearrangement uses TRBV6-6 and TRBJ1-5; the D gene is possibly TRBD1 (5 bases). V gave up 7 bases and J gave up 6 bases, with 16 bases separating them. Germline loops: CDR1 MNHNY, CDR2 SVGAGI (reference sequence). The CDR3 extends over 14 amino acids.

The chain employs TRBV5-1 and TRBJ2-3, with D possibly matching TRBD1 (6 bases). The CDR3 length is 16 residues. Deletions cut 2 bases from V and 4 bases from J, with 17 bases between. In germline, CDR1 is SGHRS, CDR2 YFSETQ. The CDR3 DNA sequence: TGCGCCAGCAGCTTTTCAGGGGCGCAACGGTCAGATACGCAGTATTTT. It specifies CASSFSGAQRSDTQYF. The variable domain in full, with the rest retrieved from reference TRBV5-1 and TRBJ2-3, is KAGVTQTPRYLIKTRGQQVTLSCSPISGHRSVSWYQQTPGQGLQFLFEYFSETQRNKGNFPGRFSGRQFSNSRSEMNVSTLELGDSALYLCASSFSGAQRSDTQYFGPGTRLTVL.

This clone was counted once. The chain links TRBV18 to TRBJ1-2; 10 nucleotides line up with TRBD1. The V and J ends lost 6 bases and 6 bases, in that order; junction bases with no gene match: 13. This CDR3 region has 16 residues. From germline, CDR1 is KGHSH and CDR2 LQKENI. CDR3 sequence: CASSHTPTGTGDGYTF. The CDR3 nucleotides are TGTGCCAGCTCGCACACCCCGACCGGGACAGGGGATGGCTACACCTTC.

This rearrangement joins TRBV7-9 to TRBJ2-6; possible D gene TRBD2, 5 bases. Trimming left V 5 bases short and J 1 base short, with 12 bases between. This CDR3 has 16 residues. The germline CDR1 and CDR2 sequences are SEHNR and FQNEAQ (reference sequence). The CDR3 coding sequence is TGTGCCAGCAGCCAAACTAGGTTTTCTGGGGCCAACGTCCTGACTTTC. It specifies CASSQTRFSGANVLTF. Variable domain in full (rest from reference TRBV7-9 and TRBJ2-6): DTGVSQNPRHKITKRGQNVTFRCDPISEHNRLYWYRQTLGQGPEFLTYFQNEAQLEKSRLLSDRFSAERPKGSFSTLEIQRTEQGDSAMYLCASSQTRFSGANVLTFGAGSRLTVL.

The rearrangement joins TRBV5-3 to TRBJ1-5; TRBD1 is a possible D gene (6 bases). TRBV5-3 is an ORF, and what it does is uncertain. The CDR3 spans 17 residues. Trimming took 4 bases from V and 1 from J, leaving 18 bases between them. CDR3 sequence (DNA): TGTGCCAGAAGCCACCTACGCAGGGGCTGGAGCAATCAGCCCCAGCATTTT. Translating it yields CARSHLRRGWSNQPQHF.

The CDR3 DNA follows: TGCGCCAGCAGCCCGTCGGACAGGGTCTATAATTCACCCCTCCACTTT. This encodes CASSPSDRVYNSPLHF. The rearrangement uses TRBV5-1 and TRBJ1-6; 8 bases map to TRBD1. Germline V gene sequence: CDR1 SGHRS, CDR2 YFSETQ. This CDR3 has 16 residues. V gave up 4 bases and J gave up 3 bases; unmatched junction bases: 6.

This sequence joins TRBV7-3 and TRBJ2-1, with 11 bases matching TRBD1. Germline CDR1 reads SGHTA; CDR2 reads FQGTGA. The CDR3 sequence is 18 residues long. Trimming took 5 bases from V and 3 from J; bases not matched to a gene: 12. CDR3 DNA sequence: TGTGCCAGCAGCGCCAAAGGGGTGGGGACAGGGGGCTACAATGAGCAGTTCTTC. As protein: CASSAKGVGTGGYNEQFF.

CDR3 sequence (DNA): TGTGCCAGCAGGAAAACAGGGGGCGAGACCCAGTACTTC. It is translated as CASRKTGGETQYF. The rearrangement uses TRBV6-5 and TRBJ2-5; 9 nucleotides match TRBD1. The CDR3 length is 13 residues. Trimming at V came to 6 bases and at J to 5 bases, leaving 4 bases not matched to a gene. Germline lookup yields CDR1 MNHEY and CDR2 SVGAGI.